The next 15 T cell receptor beta chains were all read from a single sample in a study of identical twins. TCRdb independently ran MiXCR on the 5' RACE reads; one entry per CDR3 protein. The table shows hundreds of thousands of distinct CDR3 sequences, with 8.6% occurring only once. In addition, the sample was reused for a study of yellow fever vaccine responses in identical twins.

The sequenced material came from PBMCs. The source is a woman between 18 and 29 years old in good health.

This clonotype came up a few times. The rearrangement links TRBV29-1 to TRBJ2-5; 7 positions match TRBD2. The CDR3 totals 11 residues. J gave up 3 bases and V 7 bases, and 2 bases lay outside the gene matches. CDR1 and CDR2 from the germline V gene are SQVTM and ANQGSEA. The DNA for the CDR3 is TGCAGCGGGGGGGGAAAAGAGACCCAGTACTTC. Protein product: CSGGGKETQYF.

The table lists this clonotype with many counts. V and J are TRBV29-1 and TRBJ2-1; TRBD2 aligns across 9 bases. The length of the CDR3 is 14 residues. CDR1 SQVTM and CDR2 ANQGSEA come from the germline V gene. J lost 8 bases, V lost 2 bases, and 7 bases had no gene match. Here the CDR3 reads CSVESRGRAYEQFF. In DNA form, the CDR3 reads TGCAGCGTTGAATCTCGCGGGAGGGCTTATGAGCAGTTCTTC.

This clonotype appeared many times. This chain joins TRBV28 and TRBJ2-2, with D unclear. Trimming removed 5 bases at V and 6 bases at J, with 7 bases between. Germline CDR1 reads MDHEN; CDR2 reads SYDVKM. This CDR3 is 12 amino acids long. In DNA, the CDR3 is TGTGCCAGCAGTCCCCCGTCCGGGGAGCTGTTTTTT. The encoded protein is CASSPPSGELFF.

This clonotype came up many times. The chain links TRBV12-3 or TRBV12-4 to TRBJ2-5; D perhaps matches TRBD2 (6 bases). V shed 6 bases and J shed 5 bases, with 16 bases lying between them. The CDR3 runs 14 residues. CDR3 nucleotide sequence: TGTGCCAGCAGCCTCGGACAAGGAGGGGAGACCCAGTACTTC. It translates to CASSLGQGGETQYF.

This sequence joins TRBV11-2 and TRBJ2-3, with 15 positions matching TRBD2. Germline V gene sequence: CDR1 SGHAT, CDR2 FQNNGV. The CDR3 has 19 residues. The J segment lost 4 bases and the V segment lost 5 bases, leaving 13 bases of the junction unmatched. CDR3 nucleotide sequence: TGTGCCAGCAGCCGACGGGGGGGACTAGCGGGAGGTCGCGCAGATACGCAGTATTTT. It yields the protein CASSRRGGLAGGRADTQYF.

This clonotype appeared a few times. The chain recombines TRBV20-1 with TRBJ1-5, with 9 bases fitting TRBD1. J was trimmed by 5 bases and V by 4 bases; bases with no gene match: 9. The CDR3 spans 15 residues. Germline values: CDR1 DFQATT, CDR2 SNEGSKA (reference sequence). The CDR3 spells CSAKTGQGLYQPQHF. In DNA, the CDR3 is TGCAGTGCTAAAACCGGACAGGGGCTCTATCAGCCCCAGCATTTT.

The sample holds many counts of this clonotype. V is TRBV20-1 and J is TRBJ2-1; D not resolved. Germline V gene sequence: CDR1 DFQATT, CDR2 SNEGSKA (reference sequence). The CDR3 totals 10 residues. V was cut by 4 bases and J by 8 bases, with 6 bases left in between. The CDR3: CSATRYEQFF. The CDR3 DNA follows: TGCAGTGCTACGCGCTATGAGCAGTTCTTC.

This clonotype was seen a handful of times. This chain links TRBV11-2 with TRBJ2-7; no reliable D call. V shed 3 bases and J shed 4 bases, with 10 bases lying between them. CDR3 length equals 13 residues. Germline CDR1 and CDR2: SGHAT and FQNNGV. The CDR3 sequence is CASSFVVGYEQYF. In DNA, the CDR3 is TGTGCCAGCAGCTTCGTTGTCGGGTACGAGCAGTACTTC.

This clonotype was observed a handful of times. V gene TRBV25-1 combines with J gene TRBJ2-4; D is unclear. V was cut by 3 bases and J by 3 bases, with 6 bases left in between. CDR1 MGHDK and CDR2 SYGVNS come from the germline V gene. CDR3 length: 13 amino acids. Written as DNA, the CDR3 is TGTGCCAGCAGTGATAAAGGCAAAAACATTCAGTACTTC. Amino acid sequence: CASSDKGKNIQYF. The full variable domain, its missing parts supplied by reference TRBV25-1 and TRBJ2-4, is EADIYQTPRYLVIGTGKKITLECSQTMGHDKMYWYQQDPGMELHLIHYSYGVNSTEKGDLSSESTVSRIRTEHFPLTLESARPSHTSQYLCASSDKGKNIQYFGAGTRLSVL.

This clonotype was observed at least ten times. The V call is TRBV7-9, the J call TRBJ1-4, with 7 nucleotides matching TRBD1. Germline V gene lookup returns CDR1 SEHNR and CDR2 FQNEAQ (reference sequence). This CDR3 comprises 12 residues. The V gene end was trimmed by 6 bases and the J gene end by 7 bases; junction bases not matched to a gene: 2. In nucleotides, the CDR3 is TGTGCCAGCAGAAGGGACAGTGAAAAACTGTTTTTT. Encoded protein: CASRRDSEKLFF.

Points on this clonotype: A much bigger clone sits one base away, suggesting this may be a read error. This chain uses TRBV7-2 with TRBJ2-7; TRBD1 matches 9 bases. Looked up from germline, CDR1 is SGHTA and CDR2 is FQGNSA. CDR3 size: 15 residues. The CDR3 here is CASGFWDRDSYEQYF. In nucleotides, the CDR3 is TGTGCCAGCGGCTTTTGGGACAGGGACTCCTACGAGCAGTACTTC.

Points on this clonotype: Sequence at one end of the junction differs from germline and may be a read error. The CDR3 protein is CASSSNSAGELFF. The CDR3 nucleotides are TGTGCTAGCAGCTCGAACTCTGCCGGGGAGCTGTTTTTT. This sequence joins TRBV7-7 and TRBJ2-2; D uncertain. Germline V gene sequence: CDR1 SSHAT, CDR2 FNYEAQ (reference sequence). The CDR3 spans 13 residues.

This clonotype was detected many times. The V gene is TRBV29-1, the J gene TRBJ2-2; 9 bases match TRBD1. Germline V gene lookup returns CDR1 SQVTM and CDR2 ANQGSEA. The CDR3 runs 14 residues. V shed 6 bases, J shed 3 bases, and the junction held 5 bases outside the gene matches. Here the CDR3 reads CSVVDRGHTGELFF. For the CDR3, the DNA is TGCAGCGTCGTGGACAGGGGACACACCGGGGAGCTGTTTTTT.

This chain links TRBV27 with TRBJ2-1; 8 bases are a match to TRBD2. The CDR3 totals 16 residues. Germline V gene lookup returns CDR1 MNHEY and CDR2 SMNVEV (reference sequence). Trimming cost V 1 base and J 7 bases; bases outside gene matches: 9. CDR3 sequence reads: CASSLLLAAYPNEQFF. The CDR3 DNA sequence: TGTGCCAGCAGTTTATTACTAGCGGCTTATCCGAATGAGCAGTTCTTC.

This clonotype was picked up many times. This chain links TRBV6-1 with TRBJ1-1; D uncertain. From germline, CDR1 is MNHNS and CDR2 SASEGT. Trimming stripped 7 bases from V and 1 base from J, with 13 bases between. The CDR3 has 14 amino acids. CDR3 sequence reads: CASNQRVGNTEAFF. As DNA, the CDR3 is TGTGCCAGCAACCAAAGGGTGGGGAACACTGAAGCTTTCTTT.